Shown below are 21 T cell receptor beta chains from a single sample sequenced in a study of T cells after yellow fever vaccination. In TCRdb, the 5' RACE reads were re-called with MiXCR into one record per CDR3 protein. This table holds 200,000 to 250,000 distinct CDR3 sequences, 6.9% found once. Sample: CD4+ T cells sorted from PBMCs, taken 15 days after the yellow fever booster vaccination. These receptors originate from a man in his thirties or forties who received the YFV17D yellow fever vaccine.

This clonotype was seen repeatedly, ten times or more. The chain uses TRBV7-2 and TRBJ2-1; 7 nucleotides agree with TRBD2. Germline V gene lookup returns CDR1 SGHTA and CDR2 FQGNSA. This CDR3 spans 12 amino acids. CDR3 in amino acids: CALGGAYNEQFF. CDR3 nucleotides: TGTGCGCTTGGGGGGGCCTACAATGAGCAGTTCTTC.

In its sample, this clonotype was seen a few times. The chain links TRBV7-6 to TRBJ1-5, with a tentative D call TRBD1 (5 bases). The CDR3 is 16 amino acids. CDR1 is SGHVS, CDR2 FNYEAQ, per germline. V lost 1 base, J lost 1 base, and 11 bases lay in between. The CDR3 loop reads CASSLGPGDSNQPQHF. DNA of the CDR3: TGTGCCAGCAGCTTAGGGCCCGGGGACAGCAATCAGCCCCAGCATTTT.

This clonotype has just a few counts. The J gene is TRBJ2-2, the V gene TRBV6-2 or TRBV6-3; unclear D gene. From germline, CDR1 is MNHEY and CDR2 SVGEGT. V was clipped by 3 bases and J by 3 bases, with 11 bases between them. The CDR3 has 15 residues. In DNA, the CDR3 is TGTGCCAGCAGTTATTCCCCGGATCACACCGGGGAGCTGTTTTTT. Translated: CASSYSPDHTGELFF.

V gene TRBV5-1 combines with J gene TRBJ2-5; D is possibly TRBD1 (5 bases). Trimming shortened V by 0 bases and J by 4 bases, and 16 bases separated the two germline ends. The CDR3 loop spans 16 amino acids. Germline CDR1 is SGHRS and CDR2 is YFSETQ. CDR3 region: CASSLAGRAQTETQYF. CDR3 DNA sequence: TGCGCCAGCAGCTTGGCCGGCAGGGCCCAAACAGAGACCCAGTACTTC.

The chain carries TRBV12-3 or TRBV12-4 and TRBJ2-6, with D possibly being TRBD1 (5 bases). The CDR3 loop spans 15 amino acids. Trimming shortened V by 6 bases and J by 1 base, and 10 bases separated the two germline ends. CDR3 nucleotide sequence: TGTGCCAGCAGCAAAAGACAGTCTGGGGCCAACGTCCTGACTTTC. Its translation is CASSKRQSGANVLTF.

The CDR3 DNA is TGTGCCAGCAGCCTTAGCGACCTCTACGAGCAGTACTTC. This translates into CASSLSDLYEQYF. The chain carries TRBV3-1 and TRBJ2-7; TRBD2 is a possible D gene (5 bases). The V and J ends lost 4 bases and 3 bases respectively, with 10 bases between them. Germline lookup yields CDR1 LGHDT and CDR2 YNNKEL (reference sequence). The CDR3 totals 13 residues.

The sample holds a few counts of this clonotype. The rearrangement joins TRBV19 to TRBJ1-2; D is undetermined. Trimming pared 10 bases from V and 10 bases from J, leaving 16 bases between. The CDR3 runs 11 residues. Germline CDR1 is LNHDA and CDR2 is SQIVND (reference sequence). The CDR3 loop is CATSTGFFYTF. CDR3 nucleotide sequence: TGTGCCACGTCTACGGGGTTTTTCTACACCTTC. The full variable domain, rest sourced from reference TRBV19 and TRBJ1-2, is DGGITQSPKYLFRKEGQNVTLSCEQNLNHDAMYWYRQDPGQGLRLIYYSQIVNDFQKGDIAEGYSVSREKKESFPLTVTSAQKNPTAFYLCATSTGFFYTFGSGTRLTVV.

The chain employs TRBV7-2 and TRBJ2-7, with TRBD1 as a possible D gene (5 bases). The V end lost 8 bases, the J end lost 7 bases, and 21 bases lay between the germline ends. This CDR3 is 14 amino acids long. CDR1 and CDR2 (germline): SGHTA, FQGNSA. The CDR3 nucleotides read TGTGCCAGCCTCTTAAGCAGGGATACCTTGGAGCAGTACTTC. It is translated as CASLLSRDTLEQYF.

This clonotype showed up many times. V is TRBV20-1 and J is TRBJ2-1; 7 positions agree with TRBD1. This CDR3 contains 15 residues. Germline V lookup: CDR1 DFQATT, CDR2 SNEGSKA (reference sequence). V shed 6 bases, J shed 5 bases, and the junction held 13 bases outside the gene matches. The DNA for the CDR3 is TGCAGTGCACCCAGGTCGGACAGGCTCAACAATGAGCAGTTCTTC. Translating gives CSAPRSDRLNNEQFF.

The CDR3 nucleotides read TGCAGTGCTCGGCCCGGGAACGATGAGCAGTTCTTC. Its protein product is CSARPGNDEQFF. This chain joins TRBV20-1 and TRBJ2-1; possibly TRBD2 for D (5 bases). The CDR3 is made up of 12 amino acids. Germline assignment: CDR1 DFQATT and CDR2 SNEGSKA (reference sequence). V was trimmed by 5 bases and J by 8 bases, leaving 13 bases between them.

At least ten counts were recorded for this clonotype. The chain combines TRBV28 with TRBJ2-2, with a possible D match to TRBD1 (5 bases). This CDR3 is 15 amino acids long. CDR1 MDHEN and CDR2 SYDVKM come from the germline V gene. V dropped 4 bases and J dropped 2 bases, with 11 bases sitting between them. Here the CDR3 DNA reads TGTGCCAGCAGTTCCAGGGCCCTAAACACCGGGGAGCTGTTTTTT. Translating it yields CASSSRALNTGELFF.

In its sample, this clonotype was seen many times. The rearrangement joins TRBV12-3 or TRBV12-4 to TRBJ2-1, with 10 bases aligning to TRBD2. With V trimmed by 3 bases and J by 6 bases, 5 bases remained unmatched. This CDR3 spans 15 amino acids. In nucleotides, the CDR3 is TGTGCCAGCAGTTTTACCTCTAGCGGGAGCAATGAGCAGTTCTTC. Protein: CASSFTSSGSNEQFF.

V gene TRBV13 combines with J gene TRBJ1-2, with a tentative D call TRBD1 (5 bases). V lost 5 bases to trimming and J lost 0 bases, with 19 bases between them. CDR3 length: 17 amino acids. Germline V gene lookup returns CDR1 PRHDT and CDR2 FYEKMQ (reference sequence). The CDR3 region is CASSPRLGDPTNYGYTF. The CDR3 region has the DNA TGTGCCAGCAGCCCGAGGTTGGGGGATCCAACTAACTATGGCTACACCTTC. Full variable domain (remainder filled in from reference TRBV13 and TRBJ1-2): AAGVIQSPRHLIKEKRETATLKCYPIPRHDTVYWYQQGPGQDPQFLISFYEKMQSDKGSIPDRFSAQQFSDYHSELNMSSLELGDSALYFCASSPRLGDPTNYGYTFGSGTRLTVV.

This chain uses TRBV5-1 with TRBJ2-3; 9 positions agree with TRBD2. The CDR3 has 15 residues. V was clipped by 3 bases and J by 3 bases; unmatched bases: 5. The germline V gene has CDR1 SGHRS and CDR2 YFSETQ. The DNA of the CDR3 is TGCGCCAGCAGCTCCGCGGGGGGGTGGACAGATACGCAGTATTTT. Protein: CASSSAGGWTDTQYF.

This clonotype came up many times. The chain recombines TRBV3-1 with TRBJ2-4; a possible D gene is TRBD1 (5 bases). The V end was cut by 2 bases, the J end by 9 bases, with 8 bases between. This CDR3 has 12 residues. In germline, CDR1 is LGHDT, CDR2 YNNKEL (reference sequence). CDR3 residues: CASSQRGGIQYF. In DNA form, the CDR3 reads TGTGCCAGCAGCCAAAGGGGTGGCATTCAGTACTTC. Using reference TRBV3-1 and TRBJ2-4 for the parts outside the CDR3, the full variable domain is DTAVSQTPKYLVTQMGNDKSIKCEQNLGHDTMYWYKQDSKKFLKIMFSYNNKELIINETVPNRFSPKSPDKAHLNLHINSLELGDSAVYFCASSQRGGIQYFGAGTRLSVL.

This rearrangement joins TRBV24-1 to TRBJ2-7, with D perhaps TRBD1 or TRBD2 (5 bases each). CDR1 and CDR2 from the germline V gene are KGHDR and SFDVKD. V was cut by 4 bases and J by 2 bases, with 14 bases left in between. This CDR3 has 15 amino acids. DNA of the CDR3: TGTGCCACCAGTGACCCCCTCTTGGGGGCCTACGAGCAGTACTTC. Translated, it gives CATSDPLLGAYEQYF.

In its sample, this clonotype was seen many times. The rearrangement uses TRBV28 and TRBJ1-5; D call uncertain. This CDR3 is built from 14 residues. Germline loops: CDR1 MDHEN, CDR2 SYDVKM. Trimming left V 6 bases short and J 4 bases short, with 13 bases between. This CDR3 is CASSDPTPNQPQHF. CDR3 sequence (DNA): TGTGCCAGCAGCGACCCCACTCCAAATCAGCCCCAGCATTTT.

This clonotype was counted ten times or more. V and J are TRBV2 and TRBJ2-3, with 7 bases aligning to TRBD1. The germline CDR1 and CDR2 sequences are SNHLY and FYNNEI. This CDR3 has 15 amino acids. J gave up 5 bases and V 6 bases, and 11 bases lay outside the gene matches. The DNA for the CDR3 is TGTGCCAGCAGGACCCCTCGAGGGGGCGAAGATACGCAGTATTTT. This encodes CASRTPRGGEDTQYF.

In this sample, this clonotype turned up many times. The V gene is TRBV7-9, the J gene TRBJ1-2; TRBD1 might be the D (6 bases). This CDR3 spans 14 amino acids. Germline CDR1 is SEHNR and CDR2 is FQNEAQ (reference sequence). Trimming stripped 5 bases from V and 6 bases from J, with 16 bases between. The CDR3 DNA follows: TGTGCCAGCAGCCAACTATTGGACAGCGATGGCTACACCTTC. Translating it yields CASSQLLDSDGYTF. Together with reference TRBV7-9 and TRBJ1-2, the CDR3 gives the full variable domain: DTGVSQNPRHKITKRGQNVTFRCDPISEHNRLYWYRQTLGQGPEFLTYFQNEAQLEKSRLLSDRFSAERPKGSFSTLEIQRTEQGDSAMYLCASSQLLDSDGYTFGSGTRLTVV.

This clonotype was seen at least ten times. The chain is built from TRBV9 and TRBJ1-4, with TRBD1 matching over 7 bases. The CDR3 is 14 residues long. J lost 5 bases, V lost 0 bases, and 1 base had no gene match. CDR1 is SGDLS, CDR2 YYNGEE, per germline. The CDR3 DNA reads TGTGCCAGCAGCGTAGCAGGGGGAAATGAAAAACTGTTTTTT. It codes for CASSVAGGNEKLFF.

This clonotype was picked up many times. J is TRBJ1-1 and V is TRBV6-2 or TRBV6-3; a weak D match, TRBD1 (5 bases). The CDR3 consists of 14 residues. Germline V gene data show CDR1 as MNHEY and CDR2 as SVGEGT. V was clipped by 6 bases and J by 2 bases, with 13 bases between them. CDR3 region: CASSPGDLNTEAFF. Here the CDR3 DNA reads TGTGCCAGCAGCCCGGGGGACTTAAACACTGAAGCTTTCTTT.